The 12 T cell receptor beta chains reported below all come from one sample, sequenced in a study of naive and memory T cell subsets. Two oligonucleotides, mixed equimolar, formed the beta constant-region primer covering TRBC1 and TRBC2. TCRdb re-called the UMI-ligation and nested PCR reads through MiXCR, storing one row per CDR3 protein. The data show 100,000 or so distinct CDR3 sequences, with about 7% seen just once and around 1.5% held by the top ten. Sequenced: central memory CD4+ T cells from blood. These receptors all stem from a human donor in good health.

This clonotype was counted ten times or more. The CDR3 nucleotides are TGTGCCAGCAGCCAAGTCAAGGTTAGACAAGAGACCCAGTACTTC. This codes for CASSQVKVRQETQYF. The chain uses TRBV4-2 and TRBJ2-5, with D uncertain. The germline V gene encodes CDR1 LGHNA and CDR2 YNFKEQ. V was trimmed by 1 base and J by 2 bases, leaving 11 bases between them. The CDR3 totals 15 residues.

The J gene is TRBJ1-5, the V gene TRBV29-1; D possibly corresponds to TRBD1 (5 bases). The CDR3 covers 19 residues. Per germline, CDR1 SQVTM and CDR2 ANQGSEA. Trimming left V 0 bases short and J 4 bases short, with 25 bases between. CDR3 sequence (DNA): TGCAGCGTTGAAGATCGTTCGGGGGAGAATCAGGGAATTAATCAGCCCCAGCATTTT. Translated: CSVEDRSGENQGINQPQHF.

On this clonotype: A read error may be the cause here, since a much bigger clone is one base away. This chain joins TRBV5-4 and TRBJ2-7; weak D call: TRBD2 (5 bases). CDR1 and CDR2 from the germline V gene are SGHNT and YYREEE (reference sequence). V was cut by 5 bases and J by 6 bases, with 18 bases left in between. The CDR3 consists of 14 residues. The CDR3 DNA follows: TGTGCCAGCAGTCTTGTGGACTCCCTCCGCGAGCAGTACTTC. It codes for CASSLVDSLREQYF.

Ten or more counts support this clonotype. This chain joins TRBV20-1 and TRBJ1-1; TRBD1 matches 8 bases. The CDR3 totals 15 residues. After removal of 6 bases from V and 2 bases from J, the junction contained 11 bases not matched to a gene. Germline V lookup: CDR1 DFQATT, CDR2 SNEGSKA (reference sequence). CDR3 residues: CSAMTGTGLNTEAFF. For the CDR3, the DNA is TGCAGTGCCATGACCGGGACAGGCCTAAACACTGAAGCTTTCTTT.

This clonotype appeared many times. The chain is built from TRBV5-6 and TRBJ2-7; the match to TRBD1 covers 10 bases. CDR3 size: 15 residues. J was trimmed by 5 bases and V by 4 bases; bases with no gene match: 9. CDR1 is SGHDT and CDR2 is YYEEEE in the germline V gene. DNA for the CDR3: TGTGCCAGCAGCCCGGCCGGGACAGGGGTCCACGAGCAGTACTTC. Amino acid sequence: CASSPAGTGVHEQYF.

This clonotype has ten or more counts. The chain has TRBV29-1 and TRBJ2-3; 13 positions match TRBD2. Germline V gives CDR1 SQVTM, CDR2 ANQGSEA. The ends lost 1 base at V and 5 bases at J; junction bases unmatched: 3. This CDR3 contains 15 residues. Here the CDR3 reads CSVEATSGGRDTQYF. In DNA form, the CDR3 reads TGCAGCGTTGAAGCGACTAGCGGGGGGAGAGATACGCAGTATTTT.

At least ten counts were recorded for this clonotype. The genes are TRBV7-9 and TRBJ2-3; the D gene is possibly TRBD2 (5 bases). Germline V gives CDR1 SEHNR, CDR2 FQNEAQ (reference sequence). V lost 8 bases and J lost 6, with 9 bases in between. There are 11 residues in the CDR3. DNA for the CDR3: TGTGCCAGCGGAGAGCGGGATACGCAGTATTTT. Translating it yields CASGERDTQYF.

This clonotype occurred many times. CDR3 sequence reads: CASSFRGQGHSGETQYF. The CDR3 bases are TGTGCCAGCAGTTTCCGGGGACAGGGTCACTCGGGGGAGACCCAGTACTTC. This chain links TRBV28 with TRBJ2-5; 9 nucleotides agree with TRBD1. This CDR3 has 17 amino acids. Germline assignment: CDR1 MDHEN and CDR2 SYDVKM. Trimming removed 3 bases from V and 5 bases from J; junction bases left unmatched: 13.

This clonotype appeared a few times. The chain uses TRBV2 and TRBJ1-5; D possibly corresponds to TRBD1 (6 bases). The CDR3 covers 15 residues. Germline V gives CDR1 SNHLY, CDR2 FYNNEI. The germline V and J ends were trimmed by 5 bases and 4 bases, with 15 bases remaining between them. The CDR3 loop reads CASSPQGNSNQPQHF. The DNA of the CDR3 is TGTGCCAGCAGTCCACAGGGCAATTCTAATCAGCCCCAGCATTTT.

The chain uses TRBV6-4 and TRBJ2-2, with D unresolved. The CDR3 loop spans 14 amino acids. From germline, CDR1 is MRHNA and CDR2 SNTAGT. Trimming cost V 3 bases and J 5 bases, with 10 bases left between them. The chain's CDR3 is CASSEQPVTGELFF. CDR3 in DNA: TGTGCCAGCAGTGAACAACCAGTAACCGGGGAGCTGTTTTTT.

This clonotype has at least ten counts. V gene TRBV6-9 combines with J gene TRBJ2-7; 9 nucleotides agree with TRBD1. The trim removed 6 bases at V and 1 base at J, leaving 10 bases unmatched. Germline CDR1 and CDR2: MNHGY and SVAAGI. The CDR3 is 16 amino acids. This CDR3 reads CASRKTGTGWSYEQYF. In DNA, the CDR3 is TGTGCCAGCAGGAAGACCGGGACAGGGTGGTCCTACGAGCAGTACTTC.

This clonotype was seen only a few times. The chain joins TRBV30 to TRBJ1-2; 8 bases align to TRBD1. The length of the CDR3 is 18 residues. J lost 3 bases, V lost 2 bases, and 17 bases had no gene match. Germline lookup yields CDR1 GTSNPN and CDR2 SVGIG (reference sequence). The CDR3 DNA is TGTGCCTGGAGTCAAAAAAACCAAAGGGACAGGCGGGACTATGGCTACACCTTC. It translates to CAWSQKNQRDRRDYGYTF.